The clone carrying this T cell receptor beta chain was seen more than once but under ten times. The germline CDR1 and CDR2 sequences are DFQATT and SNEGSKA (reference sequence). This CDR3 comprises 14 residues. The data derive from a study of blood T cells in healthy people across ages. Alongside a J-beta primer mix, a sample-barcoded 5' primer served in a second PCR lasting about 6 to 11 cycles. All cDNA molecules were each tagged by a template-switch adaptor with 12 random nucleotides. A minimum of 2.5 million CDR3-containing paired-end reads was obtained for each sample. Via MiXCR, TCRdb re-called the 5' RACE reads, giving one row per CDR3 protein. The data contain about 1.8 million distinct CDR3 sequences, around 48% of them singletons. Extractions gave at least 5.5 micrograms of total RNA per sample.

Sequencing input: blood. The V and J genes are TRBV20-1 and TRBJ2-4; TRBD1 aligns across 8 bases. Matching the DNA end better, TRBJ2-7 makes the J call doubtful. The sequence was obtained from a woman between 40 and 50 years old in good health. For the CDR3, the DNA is TGCAGTGCTAGCCCGGGACAGGTGTTCTACGAGCAGTACTTC. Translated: CSASPGQVFYEQYF.